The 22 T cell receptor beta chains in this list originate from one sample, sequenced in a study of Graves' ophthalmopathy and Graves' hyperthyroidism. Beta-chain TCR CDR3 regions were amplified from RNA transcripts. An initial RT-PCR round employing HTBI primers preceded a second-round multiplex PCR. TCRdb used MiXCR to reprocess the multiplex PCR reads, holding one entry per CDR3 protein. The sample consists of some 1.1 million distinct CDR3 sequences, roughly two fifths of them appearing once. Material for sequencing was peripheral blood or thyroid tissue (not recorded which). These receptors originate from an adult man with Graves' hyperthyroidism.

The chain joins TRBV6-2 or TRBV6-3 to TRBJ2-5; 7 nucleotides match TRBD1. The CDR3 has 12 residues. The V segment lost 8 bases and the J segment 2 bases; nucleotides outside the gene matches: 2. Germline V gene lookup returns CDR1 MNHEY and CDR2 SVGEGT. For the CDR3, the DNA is TGTGCCAGCGGACAGGTACAAGAGACCCAGTACTTC. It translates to CASGQVQETQYF.

The CDR3 DNA is TGCAGTGCTAGAGCGGGAGGGAGCACCGGGGAGCTGTTTTTT. It codes for CSARAGGSTGELFF. The gene calls are TRBV20-1 and TRBJ2-2; 8 nucleotides match TRBD2. Losses at the gene ends were 1 base for V and 4 bases for J; bases not matched to a gene: 2. This CDR3 region has 14 residues. Per germline, CDR1 DFQATT and CDR2 SNEGSKA (reference sequence).

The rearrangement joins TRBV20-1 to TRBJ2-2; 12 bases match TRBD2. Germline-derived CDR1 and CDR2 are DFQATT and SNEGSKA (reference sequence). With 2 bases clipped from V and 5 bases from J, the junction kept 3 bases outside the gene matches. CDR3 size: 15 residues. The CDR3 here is CSARLAGGETGELFF. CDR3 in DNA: TGCAGTGCTAGACTAGCGGGGGGGGAAACCGGGGAGCTGTTTTTT.

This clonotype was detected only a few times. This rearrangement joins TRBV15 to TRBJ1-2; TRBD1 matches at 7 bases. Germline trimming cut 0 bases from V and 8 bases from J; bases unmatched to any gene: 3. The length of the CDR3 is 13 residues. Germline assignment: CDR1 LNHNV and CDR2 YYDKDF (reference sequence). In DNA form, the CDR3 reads TGTGCCACCAGCAGAGACAGGGGGGAAGGCTACACCTTC. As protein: CATSRDRGEGYTF.

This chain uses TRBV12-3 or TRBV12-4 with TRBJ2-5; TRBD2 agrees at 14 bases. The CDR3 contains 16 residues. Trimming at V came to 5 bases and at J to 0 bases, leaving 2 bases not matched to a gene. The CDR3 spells CASSRTSGRYQETQYF. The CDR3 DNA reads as TGTGCCAGCAGTAGGACTAGCGGGAGGTACCAAGAGACCCAGTACTTC.

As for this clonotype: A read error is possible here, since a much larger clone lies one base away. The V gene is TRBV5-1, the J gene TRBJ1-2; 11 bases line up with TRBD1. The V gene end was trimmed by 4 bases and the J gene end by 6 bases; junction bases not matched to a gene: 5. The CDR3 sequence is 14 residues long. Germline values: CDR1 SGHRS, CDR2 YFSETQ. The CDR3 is CASSEGQGDHGYTF. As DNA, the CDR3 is TGCGCCAGCAGCGAGGGACAGGGGGACCATGGCTACACCTTC.

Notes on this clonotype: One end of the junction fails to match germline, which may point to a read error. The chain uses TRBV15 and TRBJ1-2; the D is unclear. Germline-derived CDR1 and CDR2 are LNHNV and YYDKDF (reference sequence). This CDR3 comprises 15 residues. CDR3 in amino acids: CAASSVGGQSYGYTF. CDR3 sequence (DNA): TGTGCCGCCAGCAGCGTAGGAGGGCAGAGCTATGGCTACACCTTC.

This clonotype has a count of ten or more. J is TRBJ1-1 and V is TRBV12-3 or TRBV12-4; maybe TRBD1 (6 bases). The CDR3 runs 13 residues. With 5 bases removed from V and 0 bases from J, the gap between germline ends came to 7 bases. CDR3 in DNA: TGTGCCAGCAGTGGGACATTGAACACTGAAGCTTTCTTT. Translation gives CASSGTLNTEAFF.

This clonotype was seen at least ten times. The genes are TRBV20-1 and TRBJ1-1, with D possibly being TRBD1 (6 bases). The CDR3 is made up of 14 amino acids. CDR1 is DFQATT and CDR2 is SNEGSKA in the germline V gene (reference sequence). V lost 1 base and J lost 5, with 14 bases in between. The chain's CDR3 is CSARAPAGQTEAFF. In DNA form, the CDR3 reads TGCAGTGCTAGAGCACCCGCCGGACAGACTGAAGCTTTCTTT.

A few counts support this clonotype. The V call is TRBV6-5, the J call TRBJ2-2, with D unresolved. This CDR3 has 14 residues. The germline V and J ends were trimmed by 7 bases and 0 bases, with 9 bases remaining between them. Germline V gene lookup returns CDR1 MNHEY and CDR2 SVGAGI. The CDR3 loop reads CASNSHANTGELFF. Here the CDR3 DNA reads TGTGCCAGCAACTCACACGCGAACACCGGGGAGCTGTTTTTT.

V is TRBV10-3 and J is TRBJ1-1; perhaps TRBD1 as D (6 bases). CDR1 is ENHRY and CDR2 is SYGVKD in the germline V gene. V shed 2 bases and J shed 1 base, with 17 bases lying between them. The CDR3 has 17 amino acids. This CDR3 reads CAISERSQIQGNTEAFF. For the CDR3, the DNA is TGTGCCATCAGTGAGCGCAGTCAAATACAGGGGAACACTGAAGCTTTCTTT.

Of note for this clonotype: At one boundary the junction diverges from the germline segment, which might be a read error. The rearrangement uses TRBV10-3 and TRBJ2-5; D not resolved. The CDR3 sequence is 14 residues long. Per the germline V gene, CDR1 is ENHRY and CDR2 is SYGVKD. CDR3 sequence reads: CASSYSYFQETQYF. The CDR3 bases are TGTGCCAGCAGTTACTCTTACTTCCAAGAGACCCAGTACTTC.

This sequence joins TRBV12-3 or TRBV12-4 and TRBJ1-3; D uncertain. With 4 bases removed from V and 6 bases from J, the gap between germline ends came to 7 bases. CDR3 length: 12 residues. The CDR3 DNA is TGTGCCAGCAGTTCTATCGAAAACACCATATATTTT. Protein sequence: CASSSIENTIYF.

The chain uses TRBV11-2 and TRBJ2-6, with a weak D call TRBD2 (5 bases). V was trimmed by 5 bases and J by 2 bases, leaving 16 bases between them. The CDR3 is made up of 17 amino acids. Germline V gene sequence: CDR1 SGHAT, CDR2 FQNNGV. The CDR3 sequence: CASSQERRGAGANVLTF. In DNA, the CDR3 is TGTGCCAGCAGCCAAGAACGACGGGGTGCTGGGGCCAACGTCCTGACTTTC.

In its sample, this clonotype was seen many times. Written as DNA, the CDR3 is TGTGCCAGCATCCTAGCACAGGGCGAGCAAGCTTTCTTT. Amino acids: CASILAQGEQAFF. V usage is TRBV6-5 and J usage is TRBJ1-1; perhaps TRBD1 as D (6 bases). Per the germline V gene, CDR1 is MNHEY and CDR2 is SVGAGI. Trimming took 7 bases from V and 9 from J, leaving 18 bases between them. This CDR3 is built from 13 residues.

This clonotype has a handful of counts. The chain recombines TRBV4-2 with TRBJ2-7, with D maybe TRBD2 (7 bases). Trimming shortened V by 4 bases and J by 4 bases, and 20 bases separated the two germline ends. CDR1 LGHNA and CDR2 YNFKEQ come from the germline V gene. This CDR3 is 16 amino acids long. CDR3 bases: TGTGCCAGCAGCCCCAGCGGGGCGCAGGGGTTTTACGAGCAGTACTTC. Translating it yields CASSPSGAQGFYEQYF.

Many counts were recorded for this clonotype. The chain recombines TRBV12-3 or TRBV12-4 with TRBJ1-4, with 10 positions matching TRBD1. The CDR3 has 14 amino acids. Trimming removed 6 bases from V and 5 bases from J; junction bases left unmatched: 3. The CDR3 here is CASRRGQGNEKLFF. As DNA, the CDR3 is TGTGCCAGCAGAAGGGGACAGGGGAATGAAAAACTGTTTTTT.

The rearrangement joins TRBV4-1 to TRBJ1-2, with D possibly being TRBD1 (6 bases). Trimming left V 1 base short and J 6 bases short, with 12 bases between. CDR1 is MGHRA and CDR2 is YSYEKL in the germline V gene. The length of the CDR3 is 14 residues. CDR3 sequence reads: CASSQGRGADGYTF. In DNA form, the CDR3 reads TGCGCCAGCAGCCAAGGCCGGGGGGCTGATGGCTACACCTTC.

The CDR3, as DNA: TGCAGTGCTAGAGATCCGCTAGCGGGAGAGAGGGACGAGCAGTACTTC. Protein: CSARDPLAGERDEQYF. The chain carries TRBV20-1 and TRBJ2-7; 10 nucleotides match TRBD2. V gave up 0 bases and J gave up 5 bases; unmatched junction bases: 10. CDR1 is DFQATT, CDR2 SNEGSKA, per germline (reference sequence). The CDR3 has 16 residues.

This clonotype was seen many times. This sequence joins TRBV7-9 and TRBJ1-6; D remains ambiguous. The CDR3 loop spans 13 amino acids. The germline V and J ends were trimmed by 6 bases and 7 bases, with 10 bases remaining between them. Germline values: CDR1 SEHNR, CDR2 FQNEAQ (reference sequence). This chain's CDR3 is CASSPARNSPLHF. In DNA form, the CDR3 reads TGTGCCAGCAGTCCAGCGAGAAATTCACCCCTCCACTTT.

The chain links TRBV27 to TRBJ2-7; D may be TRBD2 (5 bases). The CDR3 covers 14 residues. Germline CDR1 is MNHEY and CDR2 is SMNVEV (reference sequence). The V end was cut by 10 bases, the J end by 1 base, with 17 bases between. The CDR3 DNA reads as TGTGCCACCCAACCTACACGAGGGTCCTACGAGCAGTACTTC. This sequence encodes CATQPTRGSYEQYF.

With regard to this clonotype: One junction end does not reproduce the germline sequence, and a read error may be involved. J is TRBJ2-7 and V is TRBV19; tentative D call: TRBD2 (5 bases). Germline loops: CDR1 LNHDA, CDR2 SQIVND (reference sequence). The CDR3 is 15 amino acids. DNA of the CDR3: TGTGCCAGTAGTATCTGGACGGCGAACACCGGGGAGCTGTACTTC. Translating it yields CASSIWTANTGELYF.